The next 17 T cell receptor beta chains were all read from a single sample in a study of CD8+ T cells in alopecia areata. Following extraction, RNA underwent reverse transcription to cDNA, which served as the sequencing template. Clones were read by immunoSEQ multiplex PCR, and TCRdb kept only the in-frame ones, dropping some. The repertoire yields under 350,000 clones, none seen only once; the top ten contain about 1.2%. Cells pooled from cutaneous lymph nodes were sorted on CD4, CD8alpha, NKG2D, NKG2ACE and other markers. Sequenced: CD4+ T cells sorted from a lymph node. Every receptor here comes from a C3H/HeJ mouse with alopecia areata. The MHC haplotype of the strain is H2-k.

As concerns this clone: Germline and genes: mouse. The CDR3 end lies 4 residues beyond the end of the read and is filled in from the germline J gene. The chain carries TRBV13-1 and TRBJ2-1, with 9 bases aligning to TRBD1. Germline trimming cut 0 bases from V and 6 bases from J; bases unmatched to any gene: 4. Looked up from germline, CDR1 is NSHNY and CDR2 is SYGAGN. The CDR3 is made up of 15 amino acids. The CDR3 region is CASSDAGTGSAEQFF. Incomplete CDR3 DNA: TGTGCCAGCAGTGATGCCGGGACAGGGTCTGCT.

This clone was counted only a few times. Here the gene names and germline are mouse. The read is 4 residues too short to cover the CDR3 end, so that end is filled in from the germline J gene. The genes are TRBV13-1 and TRBJ2-3; TRBD2 matches 9 bases. V was pared by 4 bases and J by 0 bases, with 6 bases of the junction left unmatched. Germline values: CDR1 NSHNY, CDR2 SYGAGN. The CDR3 sequence is 16 residues long. The sequenced part of the CDR3 DNA is TGTGCCAGCAGTTCCGGACTGGGGTCTAGTGCAGAA. Encoded protein: CASSSGLGSSAE. The whole CDR3 is CASSSGLGSSAETLYF.

This clone appeared a few times. Any gene name here is a mouse gene name. The read gets to within 4 residues of the CDR3 end, and the germline J gene fills in the rest. This chain uses TRBV19 with TRBJ1-2; 7 nucleotides align to TRBD1. Trimming at V came to 4 bases and at J to 0 bases, leaving 6 bases not matched to a gene. The CDR3 sequence is 15 residues long. Germline V gene sequence: CDR1 FNHDT, CDR2 SITEND (reference sequence). CDR3 sequence: CASSSRDSANSDYTF. CDR3 DNA (partial): TGTGCCAGCAGTTCCCGGGACAGCGCAAACTCC.

Comments on this clone: Genes here carry mouse names. The DNA ends 4 residues before the CDR3 does, and the rest of the CDR3 is filled in from the germline J gene. The J gene is TRBJ1-2, the V gene TRBV1, with 9 bases that match TRBD1. Germline V gene sequence: CDR1 NSQYPW, CDR2 LRSPGD (reference sequence). The CDR3 is 14 residues long. CDR3 bases read: TGCACCTGCAGTGCAGGGACAGGGGTCGCC. Protein: CTCSAGTGVA. The CDR3, in full, reads CTCSAGTGVADYTF.

The table lists this clone with a few counts. The genes and germline here are from mouse. Read sequence stops 4 residues before the CDR3 end, and the germline J gene provides the missing end. This sample also contains other DNA sequences that code for the same CDR3. J is TRBJ2-2 and V is TRBV5; 7 positions match TRBD1. This CDR3 is 15 amino acids long. With 0 bases clipped from V and 3 bases from J, the junction kept 1 base outside the gene matches. CDR1 and CDR2 from the germline V gene are LGHNA and YNLKQL (reference sequence). The sequenced part of the CDR3 DNA is TGTGCCAGCAGCCAAGATGACAGGGACACCGGG. It yields the protein CASSQDDRDTG. The entire CDR3 protein is CASSQDDRDTGQLYF.

The table lists this clone with a few counts. All gene names here are mouse names. Coverage ceases 4 residues before the CDR3 finishes, and the germline J gene fills in the end. The gene calls are TRBV1 and TRBJ2-4; D ambiguous. The CDR3 runs to 15 residues. The V end was cut by 0 bases, the J end by 0 bases, with 7 bases between. Per germline, CDR1 NSQYPW and CDR2 LRSPGD (reference sequence). The part of the CDR3 DNA that was read is TGCACCTGCAGTGCAGATCACAGTAGTCAAAAC. Residues: CTCSADHSSQN. The CDR3, in full, reads CTCSADHSSQNTLYF.

This clone was found a few times. Gene names are mouse gene names. The read stops 4 residues short of the end of the CDR3; the missing end is completed from the germline J gene. The chain has TRBV31 and TRBJ2-3, with TRBD2 matching 7 bases. The germline gives CDR1 GKSSPN, CDR2 SITVG. The CDR3 contains 14 residues. Losses at the gene ends were 1 base for V and 3 bases for J; bases not matched to a gene: 4. This chain's CDR3 is CAWSHWGSAETLYF. CDR3 DNA (partial): TGTGCCTGGAGTCACTGGGGAAGCGCAGAA. Full variable domain (outside the CDR3, taken from reference TRBV31 and TRBJ2-3): AQTIHQWPVAEIKAVGSPLSLGCTIKGKSSPNLYWYWQATGGTLQQLFYSITVGQVESVVQLNLSASRPKDDQFILSTEKLLLSHSGFYLCAWSHWGSAETLYFGSGTRLTVL.

This clone was found a few times. Germline and genes: mouse. From the germline J gene comes the end of the CDR3, since the read stops 3 residues before it. This CDR3 is also generated by other DNA sequences in the sample. This chain uses TRBV19 with TRBJ1-6; TRBD1 is a possible D gene (5 bases). TRBJ1-6 is reported as an ORF; its role is uncertain. With 1 base removed from V and 7 bases from J, the gap between germline ends came to 9 bases. Germline loops: CDR1 FNHDT, CDR2 SITEND (reference sequence). This CDR3 has 14 residues. CDR3 DNA, as far as it was read: TGTGCCAGCAGTATACCGGGGGGGAATTCGCCC. It specifies CASSIPGGNSP. The whole CDR3 sequence is CASSIPGGNSPLYF.

This clone was detected only a few times. The listed genes are named as in mouse. The read finishes 4 residues shy of the CDR3 end, and the germline J gene is used to complete it. The chain carries TRBV1 and TRBJ1-1, with TRBD1 identical over 8 bases. This CDR3 comprises 13 residues. Per the germline V gene, CDR1 is NSQYPW and CDR2 is LRSPGD (reference sequence). The CDR3 sequence is CTCSAAGGPEVFF. CDR3 DNA (partial): TGCACCTGCAGTGCAGCAGGGGGCCCA.

This clone was seen a few times. All gene names here are mouse names. The read ends 4 residues shy of where the CDR3 ends; the end is completed using the germline J gene. The gene calls are TRBV13-2 and TRBJ2-1; tentative D call: TRBD2 (7 bases). Germline-derived CDR1 and CDR2 are NNHNN and SYGAGS (reference sequence). This CDR3 is 13 amino acids long. Partial CDR3 DNA: TGTGCCAGCGGTGGGGGGGCGCGGGCT. Amino acid sequence: CASGGGARA. The complete CDR3 sequence is CASGGGARAEQFF.

There are a few counts of this clone. These gene names are mouse names. The CDR3 end is not reached by the read, which stops 4 residues before it; the germline J gene fills it in. The chain recombines TRBV19 with TRBJ1-1, with D perhaps matching TRBD1 (5 bases). Between the trimmed V and J ends, which lost 2 bases and 4 bases, there was a span of 9 bases. Germline CDR1 reads FNHDT; CDR2 reads SITEND (reference sequence). This CDR3 spans 13 amino acids. CDR3 bases read: TGTGCCAGCAGTATGATGGGGGTCACA. Protein: CASSMMGVT. The full CDR3 protein is CASSMMGVTEVFF.

As for this clone: Gene names and germline refer to mouse. Read data end 4 residues before the CDR3 end; the end is taken from the germline J gene. This specimen includes other DNA sequences encoding the same CDR3. V gene TRBV1 combines with J gene TRBJ2-3; the match to TRBD2 covers 7 bases. Trimming removed 0 bases from V and 1 base from J; junction bases left unmatched: 1. Germline V CDR1 and CDR2: NSQYPW, LRSPGD (reference sequence). This CDR3 has 15 residues. CDR3 protein: CTCSAETGGAETLYF. The sequenced part of the CDR3 DNA is TGCACCTGCAGTGCAGAAACTGGGGGTGCAGAA. Full variable domain (outside the CDR3, taken from reference TRBV1 and TRBJ2-3): VTLLEQNPRWRLVPRGQAVNLRCILKNSQYPWMSWYQQDLQKQLQWLFTLRSPGDKEVKSLPGADYLATRVTDTELRLQVANMSQGRTLYCTCSAETGGAETLYFGSGTRLTVL.

Only a few counts were recorded for this clone. Each gene name is a mouse one. The read comes to an end 4 residues before the CDR3 does, leaving the germline J gene to fill in the end. V gene TRBV13-1 combines with J gene TRBJ1-1; D is perhaps TRBD1 (5 bases). CDR3 length equals 12 residues. Germline V CDR1 and CDR2: NSHNY, SYGAGN. The DNA read from the CDR3 is TGTGCCAGCAGTGCCGACAGCTCA. Its translation: CASSADSS. The whole CDR3 reads CASSADSSEVFF.

Details on this clone: Genes and germline are mouse. The observed sequence ends 4 residues before the CDR3 terminus, with the missing tail filled in from the germline J gene. The same CDR3 arises from other DNA sequences in this sample as well. This rearrangement joins TRBV19 to TRBJ2-2, with 7 bases aligning to TRBD1. Trimming took 3 bases from V and 0 from J; bases not matched to a gene: 2. CDR3 length equals 15 residues. Germline V lookup: CDR1 FNHDT, CDR2 SITEND (reference sequence). CDR3 bases read: TGTGCCAGCAGTACTGGGACAGCAAACACCGGG. Translated: CASSTGTANTG. In full, the CDR3 reads CASSTGTANTGQLYF.

As to this clone: All gene names here are mouse names. The read stops 4 residues short of the end of the CDR3; the missing end is completed from the germline J gene. V usage is TRBV19 and J usage is TRBJ2-1, with 8 bases that match TRBD1. The germline CDR1 and CDR2 sequences are FNHDT and SITEND (reference sequence). CDR3 length: 16 residues. V shed 0 bases, J shed 4 bases, and the junction held 6 bases outside the gene matches. CDR3 sequence reads: CASSIALGQAYAEQFF. The CDR3 DNA, read in part, is TGTGCCAGCAGTATAGCTCTGGGACAGGCATATGCT.

To note about this clone: Genes and germline come from the mouse. Coverage ceases 4 residues before the CDR3 finishes, and the germline J gene fills in the end. This sequence joins TRBV1 and TRBJ2-1, with D possibly TRBD1 on 6 matching bases. Trimming shortened V by 4 bases and J by 3 bases, and 10 bases separated the two germline ends. The CDR3 has 14 residues. Germline lookup yields CDR1 NSQYPW and CDR2 LRSPGD (reference sequence). The CDR3 DNA, read in part, is TGCACCTGCAGTGAACCGGACAGCTATGCT. Protein product: CTCSEPDSYA. The complete CDR3 protein is CTCSEPDSYAEQFF.

This clone appeared a few times. Mouse names are used for the genes. The read ends 4 residues early relative to the CDR3; the germline J gene fills the gap. The gene calls are TRBV31 and TRBJ1-1, with D possibly matching TRBD1 (5 bases). The CDR3 has 9 amino acids. Looked up from germline, CDR1 is GKSSPN and CDR2 is SITVG. Partial CDR3 DNA: TGTGCCTTGGGGGAA. This sequence encodes CALGE. The whole CDR3 protein reads CALGEEVFF.